These 17 T cell receptor beta chains were all obtained from the same sample, sequenced in a study of technical replicates of blood from a handful of donors. Data came from immunoSEQ multiplex PCR; TCRdb stores just in-frame clones and leaves some out. The sample yields about 70,000 clones, roughly nine tenths seen once. Source material: T cells isolated from PBMCs. These receptors were obtained from a human donor in good health.

The rearrangement uses TRBV29-1 and TRBJ1-2, with a weak D call TRBD1 (6 bases). V was shortened by 3 bases and J by 5 bases, with 13 bases between the two germline ends. Germline CDR1 SQVTM, CDR2 ANQGSEA. The CDR3 contains 13 residues. CDR3 protein: CSVDGGGAYGYTF. The CDR3 nucleotides read TGCAGCGTTGATGGGGGGGGCGCATATGGCTACACCTTC.

The chain joins TRBV4-3 to TRBJ1-5, with 10 bases that match TRBD1. The J segment lost 6 bases and the V segment lost 4 bases, leaving 3 bases of the junction unmatched. This CDR3 is 14 amino acids long. CDR1 and CDR2 (germline): LGHNA, YSLEER. The CDR3 here is CASSPGTGVQPQHF. In nucleotides, the CDR3 is TGCGCCAGCAGCCCGGGGACAGGGGTTCAGCCCCAGCATTTT.

The chain is built from TRBV7-2 and TRBJ1-1; D is unclear. The CDR3 totals 15 residues. Trimming took off 5 bases at V and 0 bases at J, with 13 bases between the two ends. From germline, CDR1 is SGHTA and CDR2 FQGNSA. Written as DNA, the CDR3 is TGTGCCAGCAGCCCCCGAGCCACTATGAACACTGAAGCTTTCTTT. Protein: CASSPRATMNTEAFF. Full variable domain (remainder filled in from reference TRBV7-2 and TRBJ1-1): GAGVSQSPSNKVTEKGKDVELRCDPISGHTALYWYRQSLGQGLEFLIYFQGNSAPDKSGLPSDRFSAERTGGSVSTLTIQRTQQEDSAVYLCASSPRATMNTEAFFGQGTRLTVV.

V gene TRBV12-5 combines with J gene TRBJ2-7; 10 positions match TRBD1. V lost 1 base, J lost 3 bases, and 3 bases stayed unmatched. The CDR3 length is 15 residues. CDR1 LGHNT and CDR2 FRNRAP come from the germline V gene. For the CDR3, the DNA is TGTGCTAGTGGTTTGGGGACAGGGGGAATCTACGAGCAGTACTTC. This encodes CASGLGTGGIYEQYF.

A few counts support this clone. The J gene is TRBJ1-1, the V gene TRBV30; D possibly corresponds to TRBD1 (6 bases). V lost 5 bases and J lost 2, with 12 bases in between. This CDR3 comprises 13 residues. Germline V gene data show CDR1 as GTSNPN and CDR2 as SVGIG (reference sequence). The DNA of the CDR3 is TGTGCCTGGGCAGGGGATTTTAACACTGAAGCTTTCTTT. Translating gives CAWAGDFNTEAFF.

V usage is TRBV21-1 and J usage is TRBJ1-1; whether TRBD1, the table's D call, matches the DNA was not checked. TRBV21-1 is a documented pseudogene. CDR3 length equals 15 residues. CDR3 region: CASRFTGDRDTEAFF. CDR3 in DNA: TGTGCCAGCAGATTTACAGGGGACAGGGACACTGAAGCTTTCTTT.

This chain connects TRBV6-4 to TRBJ2-3; D perhaps matches TRBD1 (5 bases). Per the germline V gene, CDR1 is MRHNA and CDR2 is SNTAGT. V lost 8 bases, J lost 2 bases, and 17 bases lay in between. CDR3 length equals 15 residues. CDR3 region: CASSDTSYNTDTQYF. The CDR3 region has the DNA TGTGCCAGCTCGGACACCTCATACAACACAGATACGCAGTATTTT.

This chain connects TRBV5-1 to TRBJ2-5, with 7 bases that match TRBD2. This CDR3 is 13 amino acids long. V dropped 7 bases and J dropped 3; count of bases not matched to a gene: 6. Looked up from germline, CDR1 is SGHRS and CDR2 is YFSETQ. CDR3 nucleotide sequence: TGCGCCAGCGGGGGGGAATGGGAAGAGACCCAGTACTTC. It encodes CASGGEWEETQYF. The whole variable domain, remainder taken from reference TRBV5-1 and TRBJ2-5, is KAGVTQTPRYLIKTRGQQVTLSCSPISGHRSVSWYQQTPGQGLQFLFEYFSETQRNKGNFPGRFSGRQFSNSRSEMNVSTLELGDSALYLCASGGEWEETQYFGPGTRLLVL.

The chain combines TRBV5-1 with TRBJ1-2; D is unresolved. Germline V gene sequence: CDR1 SGHRS, CDR2 YFSETQ. V was trimmed by 6 bases and J by 2 bases, leaving 11 bases between them. This CDR3 comprises 13 residues. The DNA for the CDR3 is TGCGCCAGCACTGGACCGGGAAACTATGGCTACACCTTC. Its translation is CASTGPGNYGYTF.

The chain uses TRBV18 and TRBJ1-1, with no clear D. The CDR3 sequence is 16 residues long. Per germline, CDR1 KGHSH and CDR2 LQKENI. The V and J ends lost 0 bases and 1 base respectively, with 12 bases between them. CDR3: CASSPPDVGRNTEAFF. The CDR3 region has the DNA TGTGCCAGCTCACCACCGGACGTCGGGAGGAACACTGAAGCTTTCTTT.

V and J are TRBV29-1 and TRBJ2-7; 11 bases fit TRBD1. The trim removed 6 bases at V and 5 bases at J, leaving 15 bases unmatched. The CDR3 has 16 amino acids. Germline V gene lookup returns CDR1 SQVTM and CDR2 ANQGSEA. This CDR3 is CSVPSGQGAFFHEQYF. The DNA of the CDR3 is TGCAGCGTCCCTTCTGGACAGGGGGCCTTTTTCCACGAGCAGTACTTC.

The CDR3 nucleotides read TGCGCCAGCATTGAACCGGGACTCTCCACCGGGGAGCTGTTTTTT. It translates to CASIEPGLSTGELFF. The V and J genes are TRBV5-1 and TRBJ2-2, with a possible D match to TRBD2 (6 bases). The CDR3 consists of 15 residues. Germline CDR1 and CDR2: SGHRS and YFSETQ. V was pared by 6 bases and J by 4 bases, with 16 bases between.

The chain employs TRBV7-2 and TRBJ2-6, with D possibly TRBD2 on 5 matching bases. Germline V gene sequence: CDR1 SGHTA, CDR2 FQGNSA. The CDR3 consists of 15 residues. Trimming removed 6 bases at V and 4 bases at J, with 13 bases between. The CDR3 spells CASSTRIRGANVLTF. The CDR3 DNA reads as TGTGCCAGCAGTACTAGGATCCGCGGGGCCAACGTCCTGACTTTC.

The genes are TRBV6-5 and TRBJ1-1; maybe TRBD1 (5 bases). CDR3 size: 13 residues. Germline V lookup: CDR1 MNHEY, CDR2 SVGAGI. With 0 bases removed from V and 4 bases from J, the gap between germline ends came to 6 bases. This chain's CDR3 is CASSYSGLTEAFF. Here the CDR3 DNA reads TGTGCCAGCAGTTACTCGGGACTCACTGAAGCTTTCTTT.

This clone was recorded only once. The V and J genes are TRBV7-2 and TRBJ2-7, with unresolved D. The V and J ends lost 3 bases and 2 bases respectively, with 11 bases between them. This CDR3 has 14 amino acids. CDR1 and CDR2 from the germline V gene are SGHTA and FQGNSA. The chain's CDR3 is CASSFYEATYEQYF. In DNA form, the CDR3 reads TGTGCCAGCAGCTTTTATGAGGCCACCTACGAGCAGTACTTC.

The V call is TRBV28, the J call TRBJ1-3; TRBD1 might be the D (6 bases). The length of the CDR3 is 17 residues. Trimming shortened V by 3 bases and J by 0 bases, and 15 bases separated the two germline ends. Per germline, CDR1 MDHEN and CDR2 SYDVKM. CDR3 nucleotides: TGTGCCAGCAGTTTGTGGGGGCGACAAAACTCTGGAAACACCATATATTTT. Translating gives CASSLWGRQNSGNTIYF.

The chain is built from TRBV2 and TRBJ2-2; tentatively, D is TRBD2 (6 bases). Trimming cost V 6 bases and J 0 bases, with 14 bases left between them. The CDR3 runs 16 residues. The germline CDR1 and CDR2 sequences are SNHLY and FYNNEI. The CDR3 loop is CASSKEAGTNTGELFF. The CDR3 DNA follows: TGTGCCAGCAGCAAAGAAGCGGGTACGAACACCGGGGAGCTGTTTTTT. Looking up the rest from reference TRBV2 and TRBJ2-2 gives the full variable domain: EPEVTQTPSHQVTQMGQEVILRCVPISNHLYFYWYRQILGQKVEFLVSFYNNEISEKSEIFDDQFSVERPDGSNFTLKIRSTKLEDSAMYFCASSKEAGTNTGELFFGEGSRLTVL.